This T cell receptor (beta chain) was sequenced in a study of blood T cell repertoires in COVID-19. Study overall: Researchers got acute and convalescent COVID-19 samples from the United States, Italy and Spain.

The CDR3 runs to 14 residues. The trim removed 2 bases at V and 8 bases at J, leaving 6 bases unmatched. The germline gives CDR1 SGHKS, CDR2 YYEKEE (reference sequence). This clone occurred once. TCRdb keeps only in-frame clones here, not all; method: immunoSEQ multiplex PCR. The sample yields over 150,000 clones, roughly 90% seen once. The V call is TRBV5-5, the J call TRBJ1-4, with 7 nucleotides matching TRBD1. The sequencing sample was made of peripheral blood. This receptor was obtained from a man aged 50-60 years with COVID-19, enrolled during active disease. The CDR3, as DNA: TGTGCCAGCAGCTTCGTCAGGGGGGACGAAAAACTGTTTTTT. Amino acid sequence: CASSFVRGDEKLFF.